What follows is one T cell receptor (beta chain) and its context. The antigen is undetermined. The data stem from a study of blood T cells in healthy people across ages. Findings and limits, study-wide: More naive CD4+ cells and higher diversity marked long-lived donors relative to aged donors.

A second PCR of roughly 7 to 11 cycles used a sample-barcoded 5' primer and a J-beta primer mix. TCRdb used MiXCR to reprocess the 5' RACE reads, holding one entry per CDR3 protein. The top ten hold roughly 13% of the sample, which has over 950,000 distinct CDR3 sequences, more than 30% seen once. V was clipped by 5 bases and J by 0 bases; unmatched bases: 3. The CDR3 has 14 residues. CDR1 and CDR2 from the germline V gene are SEHNR and FQNEAQ (reference sequence). This chain connects TRBV7-9 to TRBJ1-1; the match to TRBD1 covers 7 bases. Sample: blood. The receptor comes from a man between 18 and 29 years old in good health. The CDR3 loop reads CASSDRDLNTEAFF. The CDR3 nucleotides are TGTGCCAGCAGCGACAGGGACCTGAACACTGAAGCTTTCTTT.